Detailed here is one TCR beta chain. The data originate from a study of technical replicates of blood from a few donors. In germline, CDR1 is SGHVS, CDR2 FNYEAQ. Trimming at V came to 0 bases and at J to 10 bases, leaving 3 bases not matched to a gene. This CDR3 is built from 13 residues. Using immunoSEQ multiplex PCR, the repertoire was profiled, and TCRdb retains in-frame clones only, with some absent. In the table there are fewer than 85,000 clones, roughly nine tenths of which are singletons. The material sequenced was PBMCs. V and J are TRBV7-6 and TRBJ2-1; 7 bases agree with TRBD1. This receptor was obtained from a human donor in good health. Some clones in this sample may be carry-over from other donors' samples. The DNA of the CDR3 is TGTGCCAGCAGCTTAGCGACAGGGCCCGAGCAGTTCTTC. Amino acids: CASSLATGPEQFF.